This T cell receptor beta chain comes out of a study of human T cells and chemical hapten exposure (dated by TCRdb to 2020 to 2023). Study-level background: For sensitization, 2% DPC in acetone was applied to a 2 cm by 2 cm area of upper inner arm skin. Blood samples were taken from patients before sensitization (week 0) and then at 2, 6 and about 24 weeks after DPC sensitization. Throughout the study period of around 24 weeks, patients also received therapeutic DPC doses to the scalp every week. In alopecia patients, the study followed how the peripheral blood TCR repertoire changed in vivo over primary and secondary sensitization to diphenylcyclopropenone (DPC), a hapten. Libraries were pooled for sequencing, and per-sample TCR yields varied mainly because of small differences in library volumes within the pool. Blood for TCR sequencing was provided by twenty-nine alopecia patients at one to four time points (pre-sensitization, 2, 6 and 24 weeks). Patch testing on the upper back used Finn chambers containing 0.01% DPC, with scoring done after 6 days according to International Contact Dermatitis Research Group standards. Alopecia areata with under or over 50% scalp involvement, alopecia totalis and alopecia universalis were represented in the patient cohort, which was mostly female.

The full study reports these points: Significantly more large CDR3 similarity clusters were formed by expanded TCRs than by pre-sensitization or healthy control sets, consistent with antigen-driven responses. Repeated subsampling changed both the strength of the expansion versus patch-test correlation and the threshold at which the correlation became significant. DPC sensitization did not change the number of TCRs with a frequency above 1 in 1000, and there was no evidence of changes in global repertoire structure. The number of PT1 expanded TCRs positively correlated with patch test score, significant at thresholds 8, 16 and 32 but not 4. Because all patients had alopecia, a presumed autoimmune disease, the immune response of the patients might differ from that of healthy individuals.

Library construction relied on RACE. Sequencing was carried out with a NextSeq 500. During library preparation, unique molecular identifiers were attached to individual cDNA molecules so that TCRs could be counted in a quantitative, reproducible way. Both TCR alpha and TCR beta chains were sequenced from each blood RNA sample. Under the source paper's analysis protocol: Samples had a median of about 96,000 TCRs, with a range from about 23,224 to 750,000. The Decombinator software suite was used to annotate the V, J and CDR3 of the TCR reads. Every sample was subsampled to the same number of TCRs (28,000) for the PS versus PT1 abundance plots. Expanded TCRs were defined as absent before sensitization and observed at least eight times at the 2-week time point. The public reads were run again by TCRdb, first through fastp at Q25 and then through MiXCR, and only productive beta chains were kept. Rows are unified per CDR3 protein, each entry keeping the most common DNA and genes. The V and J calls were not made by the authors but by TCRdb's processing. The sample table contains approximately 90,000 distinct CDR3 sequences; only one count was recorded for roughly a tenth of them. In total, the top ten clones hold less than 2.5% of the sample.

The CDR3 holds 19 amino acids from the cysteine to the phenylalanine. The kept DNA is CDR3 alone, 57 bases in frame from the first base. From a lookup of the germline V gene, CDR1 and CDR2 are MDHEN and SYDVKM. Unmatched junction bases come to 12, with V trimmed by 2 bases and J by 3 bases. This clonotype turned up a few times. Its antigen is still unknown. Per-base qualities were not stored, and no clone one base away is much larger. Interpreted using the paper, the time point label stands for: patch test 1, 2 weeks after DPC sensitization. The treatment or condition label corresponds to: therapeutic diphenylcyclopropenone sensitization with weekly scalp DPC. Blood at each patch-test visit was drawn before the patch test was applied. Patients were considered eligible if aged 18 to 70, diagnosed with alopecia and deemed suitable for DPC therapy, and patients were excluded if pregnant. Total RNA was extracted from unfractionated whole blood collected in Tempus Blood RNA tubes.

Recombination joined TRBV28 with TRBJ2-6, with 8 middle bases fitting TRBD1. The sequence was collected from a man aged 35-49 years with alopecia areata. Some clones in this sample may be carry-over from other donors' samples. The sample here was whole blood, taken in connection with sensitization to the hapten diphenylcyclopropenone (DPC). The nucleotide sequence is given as TGTGCCAGCAGTTTACCCGGGACAGGTTCAGGAGTTGGGGCCAACGTCCTGACTTTC. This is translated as CASSLPGTGSGVGANVLTF.